A selection of T cell receptor beta chains follows, all from one sample in a study of blood T cell repertoires in COVID-19. The table came from immunoSEQ multiplex PCR; TCRdb's copy has only in-frame clones and leaves some out. The table includes fewer than 250,000 clones, about 80% detected once. Sequenced material: peripheral blood. The receptor source for this set is a woman between 35 and 50 years old with active or convalescent COVID-19. CDR3s include the opening cysteine and the closing phenylalanine or tryptophan. Fields, in order: CDR3 length, J gene, clone size, D gene, V gene, CDR3 DNA, CDR3 protein. D genes are given only for firm matches. The listing skips clone size in some rows; elsewhere it reads once, few, many or a size class.

cdr3_length: 15
j_call: TRBJ2-5
clone_size: -
d_call: TRBD1
v_call: TRBV30
cdr3_nt: TGTGCCTGGGGGGGAGGACAGGGCCTCCAAGAGACCCAGTACTTC
cdr3_aa: CAWGGGQGLQETQYF

cdr3_length: 16
j_call: TRBJ1-6
clone_size: -
d_call: -
v_call: TRBV7-2
cdr3_nt: TGTGCCAGCAGCCAAACGGGGATCTCCTATAATTCACCCCTCCACTTT
cdr3_aa: CASSQTGISYNSPLHF

cdr3_length: 15
j_call: TRBJ1-1
clone_size: -
d_call: -
v_call: TRBV4-1
cdr3_nt: TGCGCCAGCAGCCATCACCTTCCGGGGTTCACTGAAGCTTTCTTT
cdr3_aa: CASSHHLPGFTEAFF

cdr3_length: 12
j_call: TRBJ2-7
clone_size: few
d_call: -
v_call: TRBV6-2/TRBV6-3
cdr3_nt: TGTGCCAGCAGTTACTCCCGGGTCGAGCAGTACTTC
cdr3_aa: CASSYSRVEQYF

cdr3_length: 14
j_call: TRBJ1-1
clone_size: -
d_call: TRBD1
v_call: TRBV3-1/TRBV3-2
cdr3_nt: TGTGCCAGCAGCCGGGGTCAGGGGGACACTGAAGCTTTCTTT
cdr3_aa: CASSRGQGDTEAFF

cdr3_length: 13
j_call: TRBJ2-3
clone_size: -
d_call: -
v_call: TRBV5-4
cdr3_nt: TGTGCCAGCAGCCTCTCTAGCACAGATACGCAGTATTTT
cdr3_aa: CASSLSSTDTQYF

cdr3_length: 15
j_call: TRBJ1-2
clone_size: -
d_call: -
v_call: TRBV4-1
cdr3_nt: TGCGCCAGCAGCCAAGTTCTAGGGGAGGTCTATGGCTACACCTTC
cdr3_aa: CASSQVLGEVYGYTF

cdr3_length: 19
j_call: TRBJ2-3
clone_size: -
d_call: -
v_call: TRBV7-9
cdr3_nt: TGTGCCAGCAGCTTGGGGAAGAAGACAGTCCAGGACCCCACAGATACGCAGTATTTT
cdr3_aa: CASSLGKKTVQDPTDTQYF

cdr3_length: 14
j_call: TRBJ1-3
clone_size: -
d_call: -
v_call: TRBV29-1
cdr3_nt: TGCAGCGTTGAGCAATCGGGGGTCGGAAACACCATATATTTT
cdr3_aa: CSVEQSGVGNTIYF

cdr3_length: 14
j_call: TRBJ1-2
clone_size: -
d_call: -
v_call: TRBV27
cdr3_nt: TGTGCCAGCAGTTGGGGCAGAGCTAACTATGGCTACACCTTC
cdr3_aa: CASSWGRANYGYTF

cdr3_length: 13
j_call: TRBJ1-5
clone_size: -
d_call: TRBD1
v_call: TRBV12-3/TRBV12-4
cdr3_nt: TGTGCCAGCAGCCGGACAGGGGCTCAGCCCCAGCATTTT
cdr3_aa: CASSRTGAQPQHF

cdr3_length: 13
j_call: TRBJ1-1
clone_size: -
d_call: -
v_call: TRBV27
cdr3_nt: TGTGCCAGCAGGATAGGGGGTGTTGCTGAAGCTTTCTTT
cdr3_aa: CASRIGGVAEAFF

cdr3_length: 15
j_call: TRBJ1-5
clone_size: -
d_call: -
v_call: TRBV28
cdr3_nt: TGTGCCAGCAGTACCGCCCGGGACTATAATCAGCCCCAGCATTTT
cdr3_aa: CASSTARDYNQPQHF

cdr3_length: 15
j_call: TRBJ2-1
clone_size: -
d_call: TRBD1
v_call: TRBV5-1
cdr3_nt: TGCGCCAGCACATTTAGAGGACAGGGGAGGAATGAGCAGTTCTTC
cdr3_aa: CASTFRGQGRNEQFF

cdr3_length: 14
j_call: TRBJ1-4
clone_size: -
d_call: -
v_call: TRBV19
cdr3_nt: TGTGCCAGTAGATCCGGGACTATTGGGGCCAAACTGTTTTTT
cdr3_aa: CASRSGTIGAKLFF

cdr3_length: 14
j_call: TRBJ1-2
clone_size: -
d_call: -
v_call: TRBV19
cdr3_nt: TGTGCCAGTAGTATAGGTGCAGGGGACTATGGCTACACCTTC
cdr3_aa: CASSIGAGDYGYTF

cdr3_length: 15
j_call: TRBJ2-3
clone_size: -
d_call: TRBD1
v_call: TRBV24-1
cdr3_nt: TGTGCCACCAGTGATTCTCCGGGACAGGGAAATACGCAGTATTTT
cdr3_aa: CATSDSPGQGNTQYF

cdr3_length: 15
j_call: TRBJ2-5
clone_size: once
d_call: TRBD2
v_call: TRBV5-4
cdr3_nt: TGTGCCAGCAGCCAACGGACTAGCGGGGAAGAGACCCAGTACTTC
cdr3_aa: CASSQRTSGEETQYF

cdr3_length: 12
j_call: TRBJ1-2
clone_size: -
d_call: -
v_call: TRBV12-3/TRBV12-4
cdr3_nt: TGTGCCAGCAGTTCTCGGTATTATGGCTACACCTTC
cdr3_aa: CASSSRYYGYTF